This paragraph covers one TCR beta chain sequence. The sample originates from a study of blood T cell repertoires in COVID-19. The wider study: PBMCs, B-cell-depleted T cells, or T cells were the source of the cDNA or gDNA that made up the material.

TCRdb keeps only in-frame clones here, not all; method: immunoSEQ multiplex PCR. The sample yields some 190,000 clones, 70% to 90% seen once. The germline V gene encodes CDR1 MNHNY and CDR2 SVGAGI (reference sequence). V lost 4 bases, J lost 3 bases, and 10 bases lay in between. The length of the CDR3 is 14 residues. Sequences were obtained from peripheral blood. The chain carries TRBV6-6 and TRBJ2-1, with D possibly TRBD1 on 5 matching bases. This receptor was obtained from a human donor with active or convalescent COVID-19. The donor label of this sample is uncertain. CDR3 in DNA: TGTGCCAGCAGTTGGGGCATGGGCTACAATGAGCAGTTCTTC. It specifies CASSWGMGYNEQFF.